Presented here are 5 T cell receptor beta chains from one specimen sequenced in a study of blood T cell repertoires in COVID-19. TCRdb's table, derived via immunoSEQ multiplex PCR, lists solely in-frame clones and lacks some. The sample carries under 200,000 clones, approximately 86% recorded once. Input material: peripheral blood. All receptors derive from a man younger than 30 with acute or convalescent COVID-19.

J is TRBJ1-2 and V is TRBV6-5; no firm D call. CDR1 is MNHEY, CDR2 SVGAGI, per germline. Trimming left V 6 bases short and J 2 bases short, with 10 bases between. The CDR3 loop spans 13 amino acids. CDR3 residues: CASRRQGNYGYTF. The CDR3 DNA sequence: TGTGCCAGCAGAAGACAAGGCAACTATGGCTACACCTTC.

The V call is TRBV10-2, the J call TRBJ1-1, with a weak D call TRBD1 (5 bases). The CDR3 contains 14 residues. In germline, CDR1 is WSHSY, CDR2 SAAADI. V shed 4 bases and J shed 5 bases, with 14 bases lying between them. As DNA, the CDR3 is TGCGCCAGCAGTGGCCAAAGGGGCAGGACTGAAGCTTTCTTT. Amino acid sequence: CASSGQRGRTEAFF.

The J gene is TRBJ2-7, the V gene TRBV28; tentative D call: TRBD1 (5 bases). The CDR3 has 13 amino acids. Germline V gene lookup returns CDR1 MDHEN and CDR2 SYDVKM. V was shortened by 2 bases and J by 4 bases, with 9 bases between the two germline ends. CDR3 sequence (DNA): TGTGCCAGCAGTTTAGGACACGCGTACGAGCAGTACGTC. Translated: CASSLGHAYEQYV.

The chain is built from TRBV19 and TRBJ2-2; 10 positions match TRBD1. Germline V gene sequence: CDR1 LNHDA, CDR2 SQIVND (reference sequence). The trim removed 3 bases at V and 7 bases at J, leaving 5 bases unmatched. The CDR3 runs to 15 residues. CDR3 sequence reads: CASSIWTGGIGELFF. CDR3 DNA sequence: TGTGCCAGTAGTATCTGGACAGGGGGGATCGGGGAGCTGTTTTTT.

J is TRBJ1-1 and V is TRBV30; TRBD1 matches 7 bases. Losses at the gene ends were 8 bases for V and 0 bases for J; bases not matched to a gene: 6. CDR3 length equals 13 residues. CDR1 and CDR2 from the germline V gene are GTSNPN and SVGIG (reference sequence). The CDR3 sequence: CAGTARMNTEAFF. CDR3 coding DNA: TGTGCCGGGACAGCTAGAATGAACACTGAAGCTTTCTTT.